This entry describes one TCR beta chain. Germline assignment: CDR1 SGDLS and CDR2 YYNGEE. Trimming left V 2 bases short and J 6 bases short, with 16 bases between. The CDR3 runs 15 residues. The data stem from a study of CD8+ T cells in alopecia areata. Study at large: Twice a day, 5 to 10 mg of oral tofacitinib was administered to treated patients.

In each case, RNA was isolated and then reverse transcribed into cDNA as the sequencing template. Assay used: immunoSEQ multiplex PCR; TCRdb lists only in-frame clones, some missing. Of approximately 210,000 clones listed, roughly 64% were seen once; the top ten hold around 4%. Treatment reported: oral pan-JAK inhibitor, 5-10 mg twice daily. The receptor was derived from a human donor with alopecia areata. This chain joins TRBV9 and TRBJ2-3, with D tentatively TRBD1 or TRBD2 (6 bases each). The specimen was CD4+ T cells sorted from blood, collected at week 4, from a patient treated with tofacitinib. The CDR3 sequence is CASSVSSQGRDTQYF. CDR3 DNA: TGTGCCAGCAGCGTGAGCTCCCAGGGGAGGGATACGCAGTATTTT.